A single TCR beta chain is shown here with its context. The CDR3 is 16 residues long. Germline values: CDR1 LGHNA, CDR2 YNFKEQ. With 1 base removed from V and 2 bases from J, the gap between germline ends came to 11 bases. Authors' analysis steps: Nucleated cell counts were estimated from reference gene primer amplification. Repertoires were generated with immunoSEQ multiplex PCR, while TCRdb's copy carries only in-frame clones and drops some. From that table come the V and J calls and clone size; the DNA was used to work out D and trimming. The sample holds around 300,000 clones, roughly 90% seen once. The sample is drawn from a study of blood T cell repertoires in COVID-19. Overall study context: Material from acute and convalescent COVID-19 was sourced from the United States, Italy and Spain.

The sequence came from a woman aged 25 to 39 with COVID-19, enrolled during active disease. This chain links TRBV4-2 with TRBJ1-4; possible D gene TRBD1, 5 bases. The sequenced sample consisted of peripheral blood. The CDR3 nucleotides are TGTGCCAGCAGCCAAGCGACGGGGGTTACTAATGAAAAACTGTTTTTT. Translating gives CASSQATGVTNEKLFF.